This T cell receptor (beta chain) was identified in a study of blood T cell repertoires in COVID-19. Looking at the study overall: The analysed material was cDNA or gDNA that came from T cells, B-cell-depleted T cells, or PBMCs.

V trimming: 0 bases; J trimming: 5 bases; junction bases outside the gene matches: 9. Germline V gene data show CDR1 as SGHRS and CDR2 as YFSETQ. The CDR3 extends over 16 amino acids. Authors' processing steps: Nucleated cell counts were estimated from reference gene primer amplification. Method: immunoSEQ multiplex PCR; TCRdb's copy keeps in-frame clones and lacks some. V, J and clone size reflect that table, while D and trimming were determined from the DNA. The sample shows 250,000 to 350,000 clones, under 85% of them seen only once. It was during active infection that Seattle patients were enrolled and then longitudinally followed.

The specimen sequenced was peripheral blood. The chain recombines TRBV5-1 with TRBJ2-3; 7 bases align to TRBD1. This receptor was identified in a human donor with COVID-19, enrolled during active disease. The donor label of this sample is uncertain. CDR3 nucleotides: TGCGCCAGCAGCTTGGTCTTCACAGGGGTGGGAGATACGCAGTATTTT. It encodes CASSLVFTGVGDTQYF.